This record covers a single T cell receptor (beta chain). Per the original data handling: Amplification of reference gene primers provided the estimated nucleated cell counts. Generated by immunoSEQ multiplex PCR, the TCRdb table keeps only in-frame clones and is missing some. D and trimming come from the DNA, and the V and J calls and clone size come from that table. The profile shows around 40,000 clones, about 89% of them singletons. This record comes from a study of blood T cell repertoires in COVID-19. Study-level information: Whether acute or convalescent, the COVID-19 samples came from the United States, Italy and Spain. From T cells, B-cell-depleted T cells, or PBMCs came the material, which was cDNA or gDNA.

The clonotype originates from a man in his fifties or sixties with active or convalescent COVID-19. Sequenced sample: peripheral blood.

CDR3 residues: CATRLQDSGGTEAFF. The CDR3 DNA reads TGTGCCACCCGCCTGCAGGACTCCGGCGGGACTGAAGCTTTCTTT. The chain joins TRBV10-3 to TRBJ1-1; D is ambiguous. This CDR3 spans 15 amino acids. Looked up from germline, CDR1 is ENHRY and CDR2 is SYGVKD. Trimming took 10 bases from V and 5 from J, leaving 23 bases between them.